This T cell receptor (beta chain) was sequenced in a study of shared clonotypes between healthy human individuals. J gave up 12 bases and V 2 bases, and 1 base lay outside the gene matches. This CDR3 has 12 residues. Germline values: CDR1 SGHAT, CDR2 FQDESV (reference sequence). As regards this clone: Its antigen is still unknown.

Overall study findings and caveats: Four donors held approximately 4.6% of naive CD4 clonotypes in common. A generally larger estimated richness was seen in naive subsets than in memory subsets.

TCRdb keeps only in-frame clones here, not all; method: immunoSEQ multiplex PCR. The table shows about 680,000 clones, with about two thirds occurring only once. Sequencing used memory CD4+ T cells sorted from blood. Subset here: CD45RA-negative fraction. The clonotype originates from a woman aged 25 to 39 in good health. V usage is TRBV11-1 and J usage is TRBJ2-1; the match to TRBD2 covers 10 bases. The DNA of the CDR3 is TGTGCCAGCAGCTTATTAGCGGGAGGGCAGTTCTTC. This codes for CASSLLAGGQFF.